This T cell receptor (beta chain) was recovered during a study of PD-1 blockade in classical Hodgkin lymphoma. Some clones are missing from TCRdb's copy, which holds only in-frame ones; the method was immunoSEQ multiplex PCR. The profile shows 75,000 to 100,000 clones, roughly four fifths of them singletons. Patients all relapsed after autologous stem cell transplantation, and there was variation in brentuximab vedotin exposure. Germline V gene data show CDR1 as SGDLS and CDR2 as YYNGEE. CDR3 length: 14 amino acids. The V end was cut by 2 bases, the J end by 0 bases, with 8 bases between. The V gene is TRBV9, the J gene TRBJ1-1; TRBD1 is a possible D gene (5 bases). The clonotype originates from a human donor with classical Hodgkin lymphoma. The source material was peripheral blood mononuclear cells (PBMCs), sampled before the second cycle of nivolumab. CDR3 sequence: CASSVGLMNTEAFF. The CDR3 region has the DNA TGTGCCAGCAGCGTGGGACTGATGAACACTGAAGCTTTCTTT. Combining the CDR3 with reference TRBV9 and TRBJ1-1 gives the whole variable domain DSGVTQTPKHLITATGQRVTLRCSPRSGDLSVYWYQQSLDQGLQFLIQYYNGEERAKGNILERFSAQQFPDLHSELNLSSLELGDSALYFCASSVGLMNTEAFFGQGTRLTVV.